The entry below describes one TCR beta chain. This specimen belongs to a study of blood T cell repertoires in COVID-19. Study context: The United States, Italy and Spain provided the acute and convalescent COVID-19 samples. T cells, B-cell-depleted T cells, or PBMCs provided the cDNA or gDNA that served as material.

Looked up from germline, CDR1 is SGHAT and CDR2 is FQDESV (reference sequence). The CDR3 consists of 12 residues. V lost 6 bases and J lost 8; bases outside the gene matches: 5. TCRdb keeps only in-frame clones here, not all; method: immunoSEQ multiplex PCR. The data hold more than 85,000 clones, with approximately 91% observed a single time. The receptor comes from a woman of 80 years or more with acute or convalescent COVID-19. The chain links TRBV11-1 to TRBJ1-1; the match to TRBD1 covers 8 bases. Material: peripheral blood. The chain's CDR3 is CASSRQGQEAFF. The CDR3 DNA is TGTGCCAGCAGTCGACAGGGGCAGGAAGCTTTCTTT.